The clone carrying this T cell receptor beta chain was seen a handful of times. The record originates from a study of cytomegalovirus exposure and HLA in healthy donors. Looked up from germline, CDR1 is LNHDA and CDR2 is SQIVND (reference sequence). Trimming took off 1 base at V and 7 bases at J, with 16 bases between the two ends. This CDR3 has 15 residues. TCRdb keeps only in-frame clones here, not all; method: immunoSEQ multiplex PCR. The profile shows 130,000 to 150,000 clones, around 90% of them singletons. The sequence was collected from a woman between 18 and 30 years old in good health and CMV-seropositive. The rearrangement links TRBV19 to TRBJ1-2, with D possibly being TRBD1 (6 bases). Sequencing used PBMCs. CDR3 in amino acids: CASSIAHAGTSGYTF. For the CDR3, the DNA is TGTGCCAGTAGTATAGCCCATGCCGGGACATCTGGCTACACCTTC.